This T cell receptor beta chain was recorded in a study of T-cell memory formation after mild COVID-19. Whole-study findings and limits: Clones contracting across day 15 to 85 had a balanced CD4/CD8 profile; later expanding clones leaned CD4+. Chiefly within CM and EM were the contracting CD4+ clones; CD8+ ones were within EMRA. Whether second-wave clones peaking at day 37 were SARS-CoV-2 specific went unconfirmed.

Regarding this clonotype: As yet, its antigen is unknown.

TCRdb re-analysed the 5' RACE reads in MiXCR, keeping a single row per CDR3 protein. In the table there are 270,000 or so distinct CDR3 sequences, more than 15% of which are singletons. Trimming shortened V by 5 bases and J by 3 bases, and 11 bases separated the two germline ends. The germline V gene has CDR1 DFQATT and CDR2 SNEGSKA (reference sequence). The CDR3 has 13 residues. V usage is TRBV20-1 and J usage is TRBJ1-5, with unresolved D. The TCR sequence derives from a man between 18 and 29 years old who had mild COVID-19 (a few samples of this study predate the infection). Cell type and time point are not known. Sample: PBMCs or a T cell subset sorted from them (not recorded which). The CDR3 region is CSAPKVTNQPQHF. The CDR3 coding sequence is TGCAGTGCTCCGAAGGTAACCAATCAGCCCCAGCATTTT.